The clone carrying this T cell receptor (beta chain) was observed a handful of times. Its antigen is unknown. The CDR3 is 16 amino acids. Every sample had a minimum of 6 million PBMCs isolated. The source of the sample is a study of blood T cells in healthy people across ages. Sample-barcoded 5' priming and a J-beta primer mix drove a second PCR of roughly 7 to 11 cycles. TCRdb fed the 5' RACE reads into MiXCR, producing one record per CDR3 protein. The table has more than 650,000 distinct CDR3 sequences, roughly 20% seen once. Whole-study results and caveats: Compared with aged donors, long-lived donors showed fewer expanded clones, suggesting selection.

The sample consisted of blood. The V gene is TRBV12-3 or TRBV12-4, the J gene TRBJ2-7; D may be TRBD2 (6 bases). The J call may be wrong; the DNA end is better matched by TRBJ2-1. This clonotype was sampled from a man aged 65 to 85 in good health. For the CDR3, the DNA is TGTGCCAGCAGAGATCTGTCTAGCGCCCCCTACAATGAGCAGTTCTTC. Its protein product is CASRDLSSAPYNEQFF.